The present T cell receptor (beta chain) was sequenced within a study of radiation and T cells in renal cell carcinoma. This CDR3 is built from 15 residues. V shed 4 bases, J shed 5 bases, and the junction held 10 bases outside the gene matches. CDR1 and CDR2 (germline): SGHDT, YYEEEE. Noted time point: baseline pretreatment blood. As to treatment: 15 Gy SBRT to primary tumor, nephrectomy 4 weeks later. The method was immunoSEQ multiplex PCR; TCRdb's version includes in-frame clones alone and lacks a portion of them. The table records about 140,000 clones, 75% to 90% of them present only once. The origin of this receptor is a woman between 45 and 60 years old with renal cell carcinoma. The chain employs TRBV5-6 and TRBJ1-2; 8 positions match TRBD1. The sequenced sample was blood, obtained from a patient whose treatment included radiotherapy and nephrectomy. For the CDR3, the DNA is TGTGCCAGCAGCGAAGGACCCCGGACAGGGTATGGCTACACCTTC. This codes for CASSEGPRTGYGYTF.